Given below is one TCR beta chain in context. Antigen specificity is unknown. This entry belongs to a study of T cells in localized non-small cell lung cancer. Points from the study as a whole: Higher blood T cell density went with longer overall survival. Uninvolved adjacent lung had higher T cell clonality than tumor and all other tissues.

TCRdb keeps only in-frame clones here, not all; method: immunoSEQ multiplex PCR. The sample contains a few thousand clones, around 24% of which appear only once. After removal of 3 bases from V and 8 bases from J, the junction contained 7 bases not matched to a gene. Germline loops: CDR1 SGHDN, CDR2 FVKESK. This CDR3 has 16 residues. This chain joins TRBV14 and TRBJ2-3; 14 bases map to TRBD2. Material: normal lung tissue next to the tumor, obtained before any cancer treatment. The sequence was collected from a male donor aged 60 or older with stage I lung adenocarcinoma. DNA of the CDR3: TGTGCCAGCAGCCACAGACTAGCGGGGGGGCCTAGTACGCAGTATTTT. Translation: CASSHRLAGGPSTQYF.